This T cell receptor beta chain derives from a study of long-term antiretroviral therapy in people with HIV. Investigators performed immunoSEQ version v3.0 at survey level. Clones were read by immunoSEQ multiplex PCR, and TCRdb kept only the in-frame ones, dropping some. Among about 21,000 clones listed, approximately 83% were seen once. V was clipped by 8 bases and J by 5 bases, with 19 bases between them. The germline V gene encodes CDR1 SNHLY and CDR2 FYNNEI. CDR3 length: 14 residues. The sequence derives from a man between 18 and 35 years old with HIV. V gene TRBV2 combines with J gene TRBJ2-7; D might be TRBD1 or TRBD2, each matching 5 bases. Source: unsorted PBMCs, taken 0.5 years before starting antiretroviral therapy. The CDR3 sequence: CASLPGPPIHEQYF. CDR3 bases: TGTGCCAGCCTCCCGGGACCCCCCATACACGAGCAGTACTTC.